This T cell receptor beta chain was found in a study of multiple sclerosis patients with progressive multifocal leukoencephalopathy. Study-wide findings and caveats: Most PML patients had lower entropy, suggesting less diverse TRB repertoires. Preferential TRBV-TRBJ pairings or common gene usage were not detected at PML.

Documented time point: time of PML onset. As for this clone: Its antigen is unidentified.

CDR3 length: 14 amino acids. Germline V gene sequence: CDR1 MDHEN, CDR2 SYDVKM. With 2 bases removed from V and 9 bases from J, the gap between germline ends came to 14 bases. The protocol was immunoSEQ multiplex PCR, while the TCRdb copy is restricted to in-frame clones and leaves out a portion. The table records approximately 35,000 clones, roughly 87% of them present only once. This TCR was sampled from a human donor with progressive multifocal leukoencephalopathy. The sequencing here drew on PBMCs, taken from a patient treated with natalizumab. The chain joins TRBV28 to TRBJ2-1, with unresolved D. The CDR3 spells CASSLQVLRGEQFF. CDR3 nucleotide sequence: TGTGCCAGCAGTTTACAAGTCCTCCGCGGTGAGCAGTTCTTC.